Each of the 25 T cell receptor beta chains below was sequenced from the same sample in a study of T cells of healthy individuals. TCRdb independently ran MiXCR on the 5' RACE reads; one entry per CDR3 protein. The repertoire consists of around 53,000 distinct CDR3 sequences, with about 15% occurring once and the leading ten covering 15% to 20%. These receptor sequences come from a human donor in good health.

This clonotype was counted many times. The rearrangement joins TRBV12-3 or TRBV12-4 to TRBJ1-2; D gene unclear. This CDR3 contains 12 residues. Trimming removed 2 bases from V and 1 base from J, with 2 bases in between. The CDR3 DNA is TGTGCCAGCAGTTTAAATAACTATGGCTACACCTTC. Encoded protein: CASSLNNYGYTF.

This clonotype was counted a few times. V gene TRBV7-2 combines with J gene TRBJ2-3; D unclear. The CDR3 spans 15 residues. CDR1 and CDR2 from the germline V gene are SGHTA and FQGNSA. V was cut by 5 bases and J by 2 bases, with 14 bases left in between. The CDR3 nucleotides read TGTGCCAGCAGCCGCAACGTCCAATTCACAGATACGCAGTATTTT. Translating gives CASSRNVQFTDTQYF.

The CDR3 region has the DNA TGTGCCAGCAGCATCCGGACAGGGAGAACCGGGGAGCTGTTTTTT. This encodes CASSIRTGRTGELFF. The V and J genes are TRBV11-2 and TRBJ2-2, with 8 bases aligning to TRBD1. Unmatched junction bases numbered 7, after V lost 5 bases and J lost 5 bases. Germline CDR1 and CDR2: SGHAT and FQNNGV. This CDR3 has 15 residues. Filled out from reference TRBV11-2 and TRBJ2-2, the complete variable domain reads EAGVAQSPRYKIIEKRQSVAFWCNPISGHATLYWYQQILGQGPKLLIQFQNNGVVDDSQLPKDRFSAERLKGVDSTLKIQPAKLEDSAVYLCASSIRTGRTGELFFGEGSRLTVL.

The sample holds a few counts of this clonotype. The chain carries TRBV20-1 and TRBJ1-6; TRBD1 agrees at 9 bases. J lost 10 bases, V lost 0 bases, and 7 bases had no gene match. This CDR3 comprises 15 residues. CDR1 and CDR2 from the germline V gene are DFQATT and SNEGSKA (reference sequence). The CDR3 spells CSARDLGQGYSPLHF. DNA for the CDR3: TGCAGTGCTAGAGATCTGGGACAGGGTTACTCACCCCTCCACTTT.

This clonotype was counted a few times. This sequence joins TRBV30 and TRBJ2-7; possibly TRBD1 for D (5 bases). CDR3 length equals 13 residues. Germline loops: CDR1 GTSNPN, CDR2 SVGIG (reference sequence). The ends were cut back, 0 bases at V and 5 bases at J, with 11 bases in the middle. The CDR3 coding sequence is TGTGCCTGGAGTGTACTAATAGGGGACGAGCAGTACTTC. Amino acids: CAWSVLIGDEQYF. The whole variable domain, remainder taken from reference TRBV30 and TRBJ2-7, is SQTIHQWPATLVQPVGSPLSLECTVEGTSNPNLYWYRQAAGRGLQLLFYSVGIGQISSEVPQNLSASRPQDRQFILSSKKLLLSDSGFYLCAWSVLIGDEQYFGPGTRLTVT.

The gene calls are TRBV6-1 and TRBJ1-4, with unresolved D. Between the trimmed V and J ends, which lost 6 bases and 5 bases, there was a span of 13 bases. The CDR3 consists of 14 residues. Per the germline V gene, CDR1 is MNHNS and CDR2 is SASEGT. CDR3 amino acids: CASRMDAGNEKLFF. In DNA form, the CDR3 reads TGTGCCAGCAGAATGGACGCTGGGAATGAAAAACTGTTTTTT.

The J gene is TRBJ1-1, the V gene TRBV24-1, with D perhaps matching TRBD1 (6 bases). With 7 bases removed from V and 4 bases from J, the gap between germline ends came to 12 bases. From germline, CDR1 is KGHDR and CDR2 SFDVKD. This CDR3 has 13 amino acids. CDR3: CATSTPDSTEAFF. CDR3 coding DNA: TGTGCCACCAGCACTCCGGACAGCACTGAAGCTTTCTTT.

At least ten counts were recorded for this clonotype. The chain has TRBV5-4 and TRBJ1-6, with D uncertain. CDR3 length: 17 residues. Germline V gives CDR1 SGHNT, CDR2 YYREEE (reference sequence). The germline V and J ends were trimmed by 2 bases and 8 bases, with 20 bases remaining between them. CDR3 DNA sequence: TGTGCCAGCAGCTTTAGTAAGCAGCCTAGGGCCGATTCACCCCTCCACTTT. Its translation is CASSFSKQPRADSPLHF. Full variable domain (remainder filled in from reference TRBV5-4 and TRBJ1-6): ETGVTQSPTHLIKTRGQQVTLRCSSQSGHNTVSWYQQALGQGPQFIFQYYREEENGRGNFPPRFSGLQFPNYSSELNVNALELDDSALYLCASSFSKQPRADSPLHFGNGTRLTVT.

This clonotype has a handful of counts. The chain links TRBV24-1 to TRBJ2-7; unclear D gene. CDR3 size: 11 residues. With 5 bases removed from V and 6 bases from J, the gap between germline ends came to 7 bases. Germline lookup yields CDR1 KGHDR and CDR2 SFDVKD. The DNA of the CDR3 is TGTGCCACCAGTGCCCTAGGCGAGCAGTACTTC. Its translation is CATSALGEQYF.

This clonotype was seen at least ten times. V gene TRBV25-1 combines with J gene TRBJ2-3; 7 bases fit TRBD1. The CDR3 runs to 15 residues. Germline lookup yields CDR1 MGHDK and CDR2 SYGVNS. The ends lost 2 bases at V and 1 base at J; junction bases unmatched: 3. The CDR3 DNA follows: TGTGCCAGCAGTGAAGGGCAGGGGGGCACAGATACGCAGTATTTT. It translates to CASSEGQGGTDTQYF.

In this sample, this clonotype turned up many times. This sequence joins TRBV30 and TRBJ2-3; perhaps TRBD2 as D (5 bases). Germline V gene lookup returns CDR1 GTSNPN and CDR2 SVGIG (reference sequence). V lost 2 bases and J lost 3, with 15 bases in between. CDR3 length: 15 amino acids. DNA of the CDR3: TGTGCCTGGAGTCAGGCAAGAGGGTGGACAGATACGCAGTATTTT. Translating it yields CAWSQARGWTDTQYF.

This clonotype came up many times. The chain employs TRBV4-1 and TRBJ2-2, with D uncertain. Germline V gene data show CDR1 as MGHRA and CDR2 as YSYEKL. The CDR3 is made up of 18 amino acids. V dropped 1 base and J dropped 0 bases, with 15 bases sitting between them. The CDR3, as DNA: TGCGCCAGCAGCCAAGGACCATTCGCGGAATCGAACACCGGGGAGCTGTTTTTT. Translating it yields CASSQGPFAESNTGELFF.

In this sample, this clonotype turned up many times. The rearrangement uses TRBV5-1 and TRBJ2-7; D call uncertain. CDR3 length: 12 amino acids. The germline CDR1 and CDR2 sequences are SGHRS and YFSETQ. Trimming stripped 1 base from V and 3 bases from J, with 5 bases between. The CDR3 is CASSLTNYEQYF. CDR3 bases: TGCGCCAGCAGCTTGACAAACTACGAGCAGTACTTC.

This clonotype turned up a few times. This chain joins TRBV6-2 or TRBV6-3 and TRBJ1-5; D remains unclear. Germline CDR1 is MNHEY and CDR2 is SVGEGT. The CDR3 is 15 amino acids. The V and J ends lost 6 bases and 0 bases respectively, with 12 bases between them. The CDR3 loop is CASRRDNLSNQPQHF. CDR3 in DNA: TGTGCCAGCAGGCGGGATAATCTTAGCAATCAGCCCCAGCATTTT.

This clonotype was seen only a few times. V gene TRBV29-1 combines with J gene TRBJ2-5, with 10 bases matching TRBD2. The CDR3 totals 14 residues. V trimming: 8 bases; J trimming: 5 bases; junction bases outside the gene matches: 11. Germline loops: CDR1 SQVTM, CDR2 ANQGSEA. CDR3 bases: TGCAGCACTTCGTTAAGCGGGGGGGGGGAGACCCAGTACTTC. Translating gives CSTSLSGGGETQYF. Drawing the rest from reference TRBV29-1 and TRBJ2-5, the complete variable domain is SAVISQKPSRDICQRGTSLTIQCQVDSQVTMMFWYRQQPGQSLTLIATANQGSEATYESGFVIDKFPISRPNLTFSTLTVSNMSPEDSSIYLCSTSLSGGGETQYFGPGTRLLVL.

The chain is built from TRBV20-1 and TRBJ1-5, with TRBD1 identical over 7 bases. The J segment lost 1 base and the V segment lost 3 bases, leaving 0 bases of the junction unmatched. The CDR3 contains 13 residues. CDR1 and CDR2 from the germline V gene are DFQATT and SNEGSKA (reference sequence). CDR3 coding DNA: TGCAGTGCTAGCAGGGGGAGCAATCAGCCCCAGCATTTT. Its translation: CSASRGSNQPQHF.

The CDR3 DNA reads TGTGCCAGCAGCTCCCCACGGGTTGGGACCTACAGCACAGATACGCAGTATTTT. Translation gives CASSSPRVGTYSTDTQYF. The gene calls are TRBV7-9 and TRBJ2-3; the D call may be TRBD1 or TRBD2 (5 bases each). V shed 4 bases and J shed 0 bases, with 20 bases lying between them. This CDR3 contains 18 residues. CDR1 and CDR2 from the germline V gene are SEHNR and FQNEAQ (reference sequence).

Ten or more counts support this clonotype. The gene calls are TRBV6-2 or TRBV6-3 and TRBJ2-2; tentative D call: TRBD2 (5 bases). Trimming stripped 8 bases from V and 0 bases from J, with 13 bases between. CDR1 and CDR2 (germline): MNHEY, SVGEGT. The CDR3 has 15 residues. CDR3 sequence: CASLDRDPNTGELFF. Written as DNA, the CDR3 is TGTGCCAGCCTGGACCGGGATCCGAACACCGGGGAGCTGTTTTTT.

This chain joins TRBV11-2 and TRBJ2-1; possibly TRBD1 for D (5 bases). V gave up 1 base and J gave up 0 bases, with 16 bases separating them. Germline lookup yields CDR1 SGHAT and CDR2 FQNNGV. This CDR3 has 18 residues. The CDR3 DNA sequence: TGTGCCAGCAGCTTAGGTCGACAGCTACTAAACTCCTACAATGAGCAGTTCTTC. It codes for CASSLGRQLLNSYNEQFF.

This clonotype was seen ten or more times. The rearrangement links TRBV4-1 to TRBJ2-7; D call uncertain. Germline CDR1 reads MGHRA; CDR2 reads YSYEKL. V lost 1 base and J lost 4, with 5 bases in between. The CDR3 spans 12 residues. CDR3 loop: CASSQAGYEQYF. The CDR3 DNA is TGCGCCAGCAGCCAAGCCGGTTACGAGCAGTACTTC.

This clonotype rates as medium-sized. The CDR3: CATSERTGMGEQFF. CDR3 DNA sequence: TGTGCCACCAGTGAACGGACAGGGATGGGTGAGCAGTTCTTC. The chain employs TRBV24-1 and TRBJ2-1, with 8 bases identical to TRBD1. CDR1 KGHDR and CDR2 SFDVKD come from the germline V gene. Unmatched junction bases numbered 7, after V lost 4 bases and J lost 9 bases. CDR3 length: 14 amino acids.

This clonotype was counted only a few times. The CDR3, as DNA: TGTGCCAGCAGCTCGCTAGCGGATTACAATGAGCAGTTCTTC. Translating it yields CASSSLADYNEQFF. This chain joins TRBV5-6 and TRBJ2-1; the match to TRBD2 covers 7 bases. Trimming at V came to 3 bases and at J to 4 bases, leaving 4 bases not matched to a gene. Germline V gene data show CDR1 as SGHDT and CDR2 as YYEEEE. The length of the CDR3 is 14 residues. The complete variable domain, with remaining parts taken from reference TRBV5-6 and TRBJ2-1, reads DAGVTQSPTHLIKTRGQQVTLRCSPKSGHDTVSWYQQALGQGPQFIFQYYEEEERQRGNFPDRFSGHQFPNYSSELNVNALLLGDSALYLCASSSLADYNEQFFGPGTRLTVL.

The sample holds a few counts of this clonotype. The rearrangement uses TRBV7-9 and TRBJ1-1; no clear D gene. The CDR3 is 14 residues long. V was shortened by 4 bases and J by 6 bases, with 15 bases between the two germline ends. Germline CDR1 reads SEHNR; CDR2 reads FQNEAQ (reference sequence). The CDR3 protein is CASSSGPRRPEAFF. Written as DNA, the CDR3 is TGTGCCAGCAGCTCAGGCCCCCGGAGGCCTGAAGCTTTCTTT.

Ten or more counts support this clonotype. The chain links TRBV20-1 to TRBJ1-4; TRBD1 agrees at 11 bases. The CDR3 loop spans 13 amino acids. Germline CDR1 is DFQATT and CDR2 is SNEGSKA (reference sequence). V trimming: 5 bases; J trimming: 7 bases; junction bases outside the gene matches: 3. The CDR3 spells CSAPGTGGEKLFF. The CDR3, as DNA: TGCAGTGCTCCCGGGACAGGGGGTGAAAAACTGTTTTTT.

The chain is built from TRBV7-2 and TRBJ2-1; D remains ambiguous. This CDR3 region has 12 residues. Trimming shortened V by 1 base and J by 13 bases, and 11 bases separated the two germline ends. Germline CDR1 SGHTA, CDR2 FQGNSA. The CDR3 loop reads CASSLELETQFF. CDR3 in DNA: TGTGCCAGCAGCTTAGAGTTAGAGACCCAGTTCTTC.